These 15 T cell receptor beta chains originate from one sample sequenced in a study of CD8+CD57+ T cells in acquired aplastic anemia. Sequencing was done on patients that had shown CD8+CD57+ cell expansion by flow cytometry. Genomic DNA provided the template from which TCR beta VDJ and CDR3 profiles were obtained. TCRdb reanalysed the reads using MiXCR and keeps one entry per CDR3 protein. Among 150,000 to 180,000 distinct CDR3 sequences, just over 50% were seen once, and the ten largest hold less than 15%. The sequenced sample was sorted CD4+, CD8+, or CD8+CD57+ T cells (not recorded which) from PBMCs. The receptors come from a human donor with aplastic anemia.

The chain combines TRBV29-1 with TRBJ2-3, with D perhaps being TRBD1 or TRBD2 (5 bases each). Looked up from germline, CDR1 is SQVTM and CDR2 is ANQGSEA. The CDR3 spans 16 residues. Trimming took 4 bases from V and 1 from J, leaving 18 bases between them. The CDR3 sequence is CSVVGDLGVRTDTQYF. The DNA of the CDR3 is TGCAGCGTTGTAGGGGACCTCGGGGTACGCACAGATACGCAGTATTTT.

This clonotype was detected a few times. The chain is built from TRBV7-9 and TRBJ2-7; D is undetermined. Trimming shortened V by 5 bases and J by 7 bases, and 12 bases separated the two germline ends. Per the germline V gene, CDR1 is SEHNR and CDR2 is FQNEAQ (reference sequence). The CDR3 loop spans 12 amino acids. Here the CDR3 DNA reads TGTGCCAGCAGCCCCCCCGGTGGGGAGCAGTACTTC. It codes for CASSPPGGEQYF.

V is TRBV7-3 and J is TRBJ2-3; TRBD2 might be the D (5 bases). The CDR3 spans 17 residues. V was clipped by 2 bases and J by 1 base, with 16 bases between them. Germline V gene lookup returns CDR1 SGHTA and CDR2 FQGTGA. The CDR3 sequence is CASSLAAARTRTDTQYF. DNA of the CDR3: TGTGCCAGCAGCTTAGCAGCGGCCAGGACCCGCACAGATACGCAGTATTTT.

This clonotype was observed a few times. The V call is TRBV7-9, the J call TRBJ1-2; D is ambiguous. The V end lost 1 base, the J end lost 2 bases, and 11 bases lay between the germline ends. Germline lookup yields CDR1 SEHNR and CDR2 FQNEAQ (reference sequence). The length of the CDR3 is 15 residues. The CDR3 loop is CASSLGAGANYGYTF. DNA of the CDR3: TGTGCCAGCAGCTTAGGGGCAGGAGCAAACTATGGCTACACCTTC.

The sample holds many counts of this clonotype. V and J are TRBV5-6 and TRBJ1-5; D is unresolved. The CDR3 is 16 amino acids. Germline lookup yields CDR1 SGHDT and CDR2 YYEEEE. V was trimmed by 0 bases and J by 3 bases, leaving 13 bases between them. The CDR3 DNA reads TGTGCCAGCAGCTTGGCCGGCAGTTGGTCCAATCAGCCCCAGCATTTT. It codes for CASSLAGSWSNQPQHF.

This chain joins TRBV10-3 and TRBJ1-4, with D possibly matching TRBD1 (6 bases). The CDR3 runs to 13 residues. The V gene lost 6 bases and the J gene lost 3 bases, with 8 bases spanning the gap. CDR1 is ENHRY and CDR2 is SYGVKD in the germline V gene. CDR3 nucleotides: TGTGCCATCAGGGGACACGCTAATGAAAAACTGTTTTTT. Protein sequence: CAIRGHANEKLFF.

This clonotype occurred many times. V gene TRBV15 combines with J gene TRBJ2-5; maybe TRBD2 (6 bases). The V end was cut by 0 bases, the J end by 2 bases, with 22 bases between. From germline, CDR1 is LNHNV and CDR2 YYDKDF (reference sequence). The CDR3 consists of 19 residues. The CDR3 DNA reads TGTGCCACCAGCAGAGATCACTATCGGGCGGTTGCGGGGCAAGAGACCCAGTACTTC. Translating gives CATSRDHYRAVAGQETQYF.

This clonotype was recorded many times. The chain carries TRBV5-1 and TRBJ2-3; the D gene is possibly TRBD2 (5 bases). The V gene lost 4 bases and the J gene lost 0 bases, with 18 bases spanning the gap. CDR3 length: 17 amino acids. Germline V gives CDR1 SGHRS, CDR2 YFSETQ. CDR3 DNA sequence: TGCGCCAGCAGCCCACAAAGTCGGGGTAGCAGCACAGATACGCAGTATTTT. Its translation is CASSPQSRGSSTDTQYF.

The V call is TRBV25-1, the J call TRBJ1-1; 7 positions agree with TRBD1. This CDR3 has 18 residues. Losses at the gene ends were 1 base for V and 1 base for J; bases not matched to a gene: 12. Germline CDR1 is MGHDK and CDR2 is SYGVNS. The DNA for the CDR3 is TGTGCCAGCAGTGAATTTGGGAACAGGGGAAGGACGAACACTGAAGCTTTCTTT. This codes for CASSEFGNRGRTNTEAFF. The whole variable domain, filled in from reference TRBV25-1 and TRBJ1-1, reads EADIYQTPRYLVIGTGKKITLECSQTMGHDKMYWYQQDPGMELHLIHYSYGVNSTEKGDLSSESTVSRIRTEHFPLTLESARPSHTSQYLCASSEFGNRGRTNTEAFFGQGTRLTVV.

J is TRBJ1-1 and V is TRBV20-1; D gene uncertain. The CDR3 length is 13 residues. In germline, CDR1 is DFQATT, CDR2 SNEGSKA (reference sequence). V gave up 3 bases and J gave up 4 bases, with 12 bases separating them. This CDR3 reads CSASSGEVTEAFF. CDR3 DNA: TGCAGTGCTAGTTCTGGGGAGGTCACTGAAGCTTTCTTT.

This clonotype was counted between two and nine times. Here the CDR3 reads CASSPGTRVIQETQYF. The CDR3 DNA reads TGTGCCAGCAGTCCCGGGACTAGGGTTATCCAAGAGACCCAGTACTTC. The chain joins TRBV27 to TRBJ2-5; 8 nucleotides align to TRBD2. Per the germline V gene, CDR1 is MNHEY and CDR2 is SMNVEV (reference sequence). Unmatched junction bases numbered 9, after V lost 5 bases and J lost 1 base. The CDR3 runs 16 residues.

This clonotype has a count of ten or more. The genes are TRBV29-1 and TRBJ2-7; possible D gene TRBD2, 7 bases. Germline V lookup: CDR1 SQVTM, CDR2 ANQGSEA. CDR3 size: 13 residues. The V gene lost 5 bases and the J gene lost 5 bases, with 16 bases spanning the gap. The CDR3 reads CSVWGGADNEQYF. The DNA for the CDR3 is TGCAGCGTTTGGGGGGGCGCGGATAACGAGCAGTACTTC.

J is TRBJ2-7 and V is TRBV10-1; the D is unclear. The CDR3 runs 14 residues. The V end lost 5 bases, the J end lost 3 bases, and 14 bases lay between the germline ends. Looked up from germline, CDR1 is WNHNN and CDR2 is SYGVQD (reference sequence). Written as DNA, the CDR3 is TGCGCCAGCAGTCGATCAGGAGCCGACTACGAGCAGTACTTC. Translating gives CASSRSGADYEQYF.

This clonotype appeared once. The chain links TRBV7-8 to TRBJ2-7; TRBD1 is a possible D gene (6 bases). The CDR3 contains 15 residues. Germline lookup yields CDR1 SGHVS and CDR2 FQNEAQ. V was trimmed by 2 bases and J by 5 bases, leaving 16 bases between them. The CDR3 loop reads CASSLRTVSVNEQYF. The CDR3 coding sequence is TGTGCCAGCAGCTTAAGGACAGTGTCGGTCAACGAGCAGTACTTC. Looking up the rest from reference TRBV7-8 and TRBJ2-7 gives the full variable domain: GAGVSQSPRYKVAKRGQDVALRCDPISGHVSLFWYQQALGQGPEFLTYFQNEAQLDKSGLPSDRFFAERPEGSVSTLKIQRTQQEDSAVYLCASSLRTVSVNEQYFGPGTRLTVT.

The J gene is TRBJ2-7, the V gene TRBV7-2; TRBD1 matches 10 bases. Germline CDR1 reads SGHTA; CDR2 reads FQGNSA. The CDR3 is 14 residues long. The ends lost 3 bases at V and 9 bases at J; junction bases unmatched: 8. The CDR3 nucleotides are TGTGCCAGCAGCTTGTCCCGGGACAGGGGTTGGCAGTACTTC. It yields the protein CASSLSRDRGWQYF.